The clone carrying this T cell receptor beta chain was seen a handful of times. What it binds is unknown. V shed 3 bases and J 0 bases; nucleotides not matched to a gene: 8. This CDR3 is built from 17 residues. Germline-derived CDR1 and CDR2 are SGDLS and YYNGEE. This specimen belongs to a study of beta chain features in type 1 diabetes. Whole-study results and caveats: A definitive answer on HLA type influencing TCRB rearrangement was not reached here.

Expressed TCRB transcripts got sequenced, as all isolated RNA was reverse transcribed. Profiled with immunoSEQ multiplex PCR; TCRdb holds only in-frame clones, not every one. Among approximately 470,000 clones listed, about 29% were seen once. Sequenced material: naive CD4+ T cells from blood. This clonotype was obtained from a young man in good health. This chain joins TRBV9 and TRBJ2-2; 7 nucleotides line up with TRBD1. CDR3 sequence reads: CASSAVEQGTNTGELFF. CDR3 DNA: TGTGCCAGCAGCGCCGTTGAACAGGGGACGAACACCGGGGAGCTGTTTTTT.